The subject of this entry is one T cell receptor (beta chain). The PCR employed 60 Vbeta primers together with 13 Jbeta primers. Only in-frame clones appear in the TCRdb table, and some are missing; sequencing was by immunoSEQ multiplex PCR. The table lists about 150,000 clones, around 80% of them singletons. The record originates from a study of cytomegalovirus exposure and HLA in healthy donors. CDR3 length: 13 residues. With 7 bases clipped from V and 10 bases from J, the junction kept 9 bases outside the gene matches. Per the germline V gene, CDR1 is SQVTM and CDR2 is ANQGSEA. The chain uses TRBV29-1 and TRBJ1-4, with 10 positions matching TRBD1. The TCR sequence derives from a woman in her twenties or thirties in good health and CMV-seropositive. The sequenced sample was PBMCs. CDR3 loop: CSGGDRGTGKLFF. The CDR3 region has the DNA TGCAGCGGTGGGGACAGGGGCACGGGAAAACTGTTTTTT.